The source of this T cell receptor beta chain is a study of cytomegalovirus exposure and HLA in healthy donors. Study-level information: An earlier analysis identified 95 million to 120 million unique TCR beta sequences in about 190 million T cells.

General study results and limits: Several V segments, TRBV6-2 and TRBV6-3 among them, could not be told apart and were dropped.

The PCR contained 60 Vbeta and 13 Jbeta primers. Using immunoSEQ multiplex PCR, the repertoire was profiled, and TCRdb retains in-frame clones only, with some absent. The sample lists 160,000 or so clones, around three quarters occurring once. The V gene end was trimmed by 4 bases and the J gene end by 10 bases; junction bases not matched to a gene: 9. CDR3 length: 15 residues. Per the germline V gene, CDR1 is SGDLS and CDR2 is YYNGEE. This clone was recorded once. The antigen is undetermined. The TCR originated in a woman aged 40 to 55 in good health and CMV-seronegative. V usage is TRBV9 and J usage is TRBJ1-6; TRBD1 matches 9 bases. The sequenced sample consisted of PBMCs. CDR3 protein: CASSPEGQGGSPLHF. The CDR3 region has the DNA TGTGCCAGCAGCCCCGAGGGACAGGGAGGATCACCCCTCCACTTT. Full variable domain (rest looked up from reference TRBV9 and TRBJ1-6): DSGVTQTPKHLITATGQRVTLRCSPRSGDLSVYWYQQSLDQGLQFLIQYYNGEERAKGNILERFSAQQFPDLHSELNLSSLELGDSALYFCASSPEGQGGSPLHFGNGTRLTVT.